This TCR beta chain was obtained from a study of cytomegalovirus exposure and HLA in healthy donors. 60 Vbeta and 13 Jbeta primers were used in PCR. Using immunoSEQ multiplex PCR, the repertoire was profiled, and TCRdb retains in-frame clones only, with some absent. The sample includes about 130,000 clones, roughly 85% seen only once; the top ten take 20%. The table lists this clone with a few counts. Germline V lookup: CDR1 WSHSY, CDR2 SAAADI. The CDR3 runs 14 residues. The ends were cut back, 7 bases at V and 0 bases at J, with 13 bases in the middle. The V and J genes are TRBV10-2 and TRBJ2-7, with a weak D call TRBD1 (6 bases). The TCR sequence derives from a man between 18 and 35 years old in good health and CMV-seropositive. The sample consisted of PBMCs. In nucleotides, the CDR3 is TGCGCCAGCAAGGGGCAGGGGATCTCCTACGAGCAGTACTTC. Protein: CASKGQGISYEQYF.